A single sample gave rise to the 9 T cell receptor beta chains below, sequenced in a study of technical replicates of blood from a few donors. Sequencing was performed with immunoSEQ multiplex PCR; in TCRdb, only in-frame clones are kept and a portion is missing. Here the sample spans 75,000 to 100,000 clones, approximately 94% being singletons. Sequenced sample: T cells isolated from PBMCs. Receptors were obtained from a human donor in good health.

The V call is TRBV6-5, the J call TRBJ2-2, with D tentatively TRBD1 (5 bases). V lost 0 bases to trimming and J lost 7 bases, with 9 bases between them. The CDR3 is made up of 14 amino acids. CDR1 and CDR2 (germline): MNHEY, SVGAGI. Here the CDR3 DNA reads TGTGCCAGCAGTTACTCGAGCACAGGCGGGGAGCTGTTTTTT. It is translated as CASSYSSTGGELFF.

The genes are TRBV5-4 and TRBJ1-2, with 9 bases fitting TRBD1. This CDR3 comprises 13 residues. CDR1 and CDR2 from the germline V gene are SGHNT and YYREEE (reference sequence). The trim removed 3 bases at V and 13 bases at J, leaving 10 bases unmatched. The CDR3 sequence is CASSWTGALSFTF. As DNA, the CDR3 is TGTGCCAGCAGCTGGACAGGGGCCTTATCCTTCACCTTC.

J is TRBJ1-1 and V is TRBV5-6; possible D gene TRBD1, 6 bases. The length of the CDR3 is 17 residues. Germline values: CDR1 SGHDT, CDR2 YYEEEE. Trimming shortened V by 1 base and J by 0 bases, and 16 bases separated the two germline ends. The CDR3 DNA is TGTGCCAGCAGCTTGTTAGCAGGGGTTAGGATGAACACTGAAGCTTTCTTT. Its translation: CASSLLAGVRMNTEAFF.

The chain is built from TRBV6-1 and TRBJ1-1; a possible D gene is TRBD1 (5 bases). The V end lost 5 bases, the J end lost 10 bases, and 11 bases lay between the germline ends. Per germline, CDR1 MNHNS and CDR2 SASEGT. There are 11 residues in the CDR3. The CDR3 sequence is CASSTGVGAFF. The DNA of the CDR3 is TGTGCCAGCAGTACGGGGGTTGGAGCTTTCTTT.

The chain recombines TRBV4-2 with TRBJ1-1; D is undetermined. Trimming removed 0 bases at V and 1 base at J, with 6 bases between. The length of the CDR3 is 14 residues. Germline V gene sequence: CDR1 LGHNA, CDR2 YNFKEQ. Written as DNA, the CDR3 is TGTGCCAGCAGCCAAGAGGCCAGGAACACTGAAGCTTTCTTT. Translated, it gives CASSQEARNTEAFF.

The V gene is TRBV11-3, the J gene TRBJ1-4, with 9 bases matching TRBD1. The CDR3 loop spans 15 amino acids. CDR1 SGHNT and CDR2 YENEEA come from the germline V gene. The V and J ends lost 5 bases and 8 bases, in that order; junction bases with no gene match: 9. The CDR3 is CASSINRGPGEKLFF. DNA of the CDR3: TGTGCCAGCAGCATTAACAGGGGGCCGGGGGAAAAACTGTTTTTT. The full variable domain, its missing parts supplied by reference TRBV11-3 and TRBJ1-4, is EAGVVQSPRYKIIEKKQPVAFWCNPISGHNTLYWYLQNLGQGPELLIRYENEEAVDDSQLPKDRFSAERLKGVDSTLKIQPAELGDSAVYLCASSINRGPGEKLFFGSGTQLSVL.

This clone has a count of ten or more. The chain carries TRBV10-3 and TRBJ1-1; 8 bases match TRBD1. V trimming: 2 bases; J trimming: 1 base; junction bases outside the gene matches: 6. The CDR3 covers 16 residues. Germline V gene data show CDR1 as ENHRY and CDR2 as SYGVKD. As DNA, the CDR3 is TGTGCCATCAGTGAGGGACAGGGCGGGAAGAACACTGAAGCTTTCTTT. Translated: CAISEGQGGKNTEAFF.

V gene TRBV19 combines with J gene TRBJ1-1; D may be TRBD1 (5 bases). Per germline, CDR1 LNHDA and CDR2 SQIVND (reference sequence). The CDR3 runs to 16 residues. Trimming removed 3 bases from V and 3 bases from J, with 17 bases in between. The DNA for the CDR3 is TGTGCCAGTAGTATTAGGAGGGGCCTGGGGGACACTGAAGCTTTCTTT. Translation gives CASSIRRGLGDTEAFF.

V gene TRBV28 combines with J gene TRBJ2-1; D call uncertain. V was trimmed by 1 base and J by 6 bases, leaving 19 bases between them. This CDR3 is built from 17 residues. Germline V gene sequence: CDR1 MDHEN, CDR2 SYDVKM. The CDR3 DNA follows: TGTGCCAGCAGTTTATTCTCTGGCAGCAGAGCGAGCAATGAGCAGTTCTTC. This translates into CASSLFSGSRASNEQFF. Variable domain in full (rest from reference TRBV28 and TRBJ2-1): DVKVTQSSRYLVKRTGEKVFLECVQDMDHENMFWYRQDPGLGLRLIYFSYDVKMKEKGDIPEGYSVSREKKERFSLILESASTNQTSMYLCASSLFSGSRASNEQFFGPGTRLTVL.